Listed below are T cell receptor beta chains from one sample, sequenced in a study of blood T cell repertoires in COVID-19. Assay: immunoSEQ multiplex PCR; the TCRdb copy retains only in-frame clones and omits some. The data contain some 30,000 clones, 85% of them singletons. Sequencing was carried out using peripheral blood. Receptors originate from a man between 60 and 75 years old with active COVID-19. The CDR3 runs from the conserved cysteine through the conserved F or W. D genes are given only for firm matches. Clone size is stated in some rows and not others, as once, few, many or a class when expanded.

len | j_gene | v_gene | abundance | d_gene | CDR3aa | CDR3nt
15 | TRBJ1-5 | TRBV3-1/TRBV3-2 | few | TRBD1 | CASSQGQGVTQPQHF | TGTGCCAGCAGCCAGGGACAGGGGGTGACTCAGCCCCAGCATTTT
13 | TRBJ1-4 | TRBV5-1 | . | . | CASRGARDEKLFF | TGCGCCAGCAGAGGGGCCAGGGATGAAAAACTGTTTTTT
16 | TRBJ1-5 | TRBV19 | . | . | CASSSPLAGRNQPQHF | TGTGCCAGTAGTAGCCCCCTGGCGGGTCGCAATCAGCCCCAGCATTTT
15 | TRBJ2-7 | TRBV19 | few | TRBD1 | CASSPEDRGSYEQYF | TGTGCCAGTAGTCCCGAGGACAGGGGATCCTACGAGCAGTACTTC
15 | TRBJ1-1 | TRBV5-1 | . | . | CASTHRKGENTEAFF | TGCGCCAGCACCCACCGTAAGGGGGAGAACACTGAAGCTTTCTTT
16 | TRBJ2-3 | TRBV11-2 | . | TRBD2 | CASSGTSGTLTDTQYF | TGTGCCAGCAGCGGGACTAGCGGGACGCTCACAGATACGCAGTATTTT
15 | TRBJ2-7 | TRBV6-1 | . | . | CASSEWEVGTYEQYF | TGTGCCAGCAGTGAGTGGGAGGTGGGAACCTACGAGCAGTACTTC
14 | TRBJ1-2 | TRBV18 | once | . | CASSPSSSFYGYTF | TGTGCCAGCTCACCATCGTCGAGTTTCTATGGCTACACCTTC
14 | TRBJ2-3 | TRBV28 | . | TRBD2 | CASSVAGGQDTQYF | TGTGCCAGCAGTGTAGCGGGAGGGCAAGATACGCAGTATTTT
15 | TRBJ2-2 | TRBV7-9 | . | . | CASSLGAAATGELFF | TGTGCCAGCAGCTTAGGGGCAGCGGCCACCGGGGAGCTGTTTTTT
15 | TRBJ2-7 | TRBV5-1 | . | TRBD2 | CASSPTSATSGEQYF | TGCGCCAGCAGCCCGACTAGCGCAACCTCTGGGGAGCAGTACTTC
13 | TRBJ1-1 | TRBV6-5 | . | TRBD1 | CASSRQGKGEAFF | TGTGCCAGCAGCCGACAGGGCAAGGGTGAAGCTTTCTTT
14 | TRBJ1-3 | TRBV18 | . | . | CASCQGSPGNTIYF | TGTGCCAGCTGTCAGGGGTCCCCTGGAAACACCATATATTTT
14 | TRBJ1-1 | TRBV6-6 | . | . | CASTESGMNTEAFF | TGTGCCAGCACCGAATCAGGGATGAACACTGAAGCTTTCTTT
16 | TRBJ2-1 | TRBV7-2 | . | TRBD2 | CASSLKGGGSYNEQFF | TGTGCCAGCAGCTTAAAAGGCGGGGGCTCCTACAATGAGCAGTTCTTC
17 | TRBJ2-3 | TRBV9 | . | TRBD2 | CASSVAHGGKGTDTQYF | TGTGCCAGCAGCGTCGCCCACGGGGGGAAAGGCACAGATACGCAGTATTTT
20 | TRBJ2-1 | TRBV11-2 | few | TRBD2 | CASSSDAGLAGLSSYNEQFF | TGTGCCAGCAGCTCAGACGCGGGACTAGCGGGCCTGAGCTCCTACAATGAGCAGTTCTTC
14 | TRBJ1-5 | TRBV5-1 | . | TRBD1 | CASSPGTGEQPQHF | TGCGCCAGCAGCCCGGGGACAGGGGAACAGCCCCAGCATTTT
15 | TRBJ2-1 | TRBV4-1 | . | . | CASSPTGAAYNEQFF | TGCGCCAGCAGCCCGACTGGGGCAGCCTACAATGAGCAGTTCTTC
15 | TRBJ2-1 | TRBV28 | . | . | CASSLEWNSYNEQFF | TGTGCCAGCAGTTTGGAGTGGAACTCCTACAATGAGCAGTTCTTC
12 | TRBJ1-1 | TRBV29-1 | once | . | CSVDSRNTEAFF | TGCAGCGTTGATTCGAGGAACACTGAAGCTTTCTTT
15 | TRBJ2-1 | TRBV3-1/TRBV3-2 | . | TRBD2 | CASSQLAETYNEQFF | TGTGCCAGCAGCCAACTAGCGGAGACTTACAATGAGCAGTTCTTC
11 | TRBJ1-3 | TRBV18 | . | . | CASSPQNTIYF | TGTGCCAGCTCACCCCAAAACACCATATATTTT
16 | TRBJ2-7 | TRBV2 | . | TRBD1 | CASSAMGQAIGYEQYF | TGTGCCAGCAGTGCTATGGGACAGGCGATTGGCTACGAGCAGTACTTC
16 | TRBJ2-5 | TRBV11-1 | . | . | CASTKGRKASQETQYF | TGTGCCAGCACCAAAGGGAGAAAGGCGTCCCAAGAGACCCAGTACTTC
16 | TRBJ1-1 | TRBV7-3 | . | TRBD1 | CASSLVQGRGLTEAFF | TGTGCCAGCAGCTTAGTCCAGGGCAGGGGGCTCACTGAAGCTTTCTTT
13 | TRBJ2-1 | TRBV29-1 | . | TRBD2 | CSGSGSSYNEQFF | TGCAGCGGTAGCGGGAGCTCCTACAATGAGCAGTTCTTC
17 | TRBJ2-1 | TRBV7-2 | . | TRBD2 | CASSLTKGLAANNEQFF | TGTGCCAGCAGCTTAACGAAAGGACTAGCGGCAAACAATGAGCAGTTCTTC
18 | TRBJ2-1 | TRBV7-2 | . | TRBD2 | CASSLGKAGGPQANEQFF | TGTGCCAGCAGCTTAGGCAAAGCGGGAGGGCCTCAGGCCAATGAGCAGTTCTTC
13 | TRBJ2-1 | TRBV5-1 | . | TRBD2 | CASIPAGYNEQFF | TGCGCCAGCATCCCAGCGGGGTACAATGAGCAGTTCTTC
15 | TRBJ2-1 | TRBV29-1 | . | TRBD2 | CSVEVTSGGTNEQFF | TGCAGCGTTGAGGTTACTAGCGGGGGAACCAATGAGCAGTTCTTC
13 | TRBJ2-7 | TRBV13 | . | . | CASSVDSSYEQYF | TGTGCCAGCAGCGTGGACAGCTCCTACGAGCAGTACTTC
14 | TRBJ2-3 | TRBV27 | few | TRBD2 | CASSLNGGGDTQYF | TGTGCCAGCAGTTTAAATGGCGGGGGAGATACGCAGTATTTT
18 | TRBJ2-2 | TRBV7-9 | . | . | CASSLGATVTSHTGELFF | TGTGCCAGCAGCTTAGGGGCGACAGTTACCTCCCACACCGGGGAGCTGTTTTTT
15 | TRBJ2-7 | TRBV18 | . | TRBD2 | CASSFGLAGTYEQYF | TGTGCCAGCTCCTTCGGACTAGCGGGTACCTACGAGCAGTACTTC
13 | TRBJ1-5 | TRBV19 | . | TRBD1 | CASSTDRARPQHF | TGTGCCAGTAGTACCGACAGGGCTAGACCCCAGCATTTT
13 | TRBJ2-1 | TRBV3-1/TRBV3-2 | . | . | CASSHAGANEQFF | TGTGCCAGCAGCCACGCAGGGGCGAATGAGCAGTTCTTC
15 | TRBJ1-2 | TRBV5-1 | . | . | CASSLNRSQGHGYTF | TGCGCCAGCAGCTTGAATAGGTCGCAGGGTCATGGCTACACCTTC
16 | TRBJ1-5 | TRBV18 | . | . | CASSPKPAGTRQPQHF | TGTGCCAGCTCACCAAAACCGGCAGGGACACGGCAGCCCCAGCATTTT
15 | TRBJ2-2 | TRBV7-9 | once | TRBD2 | CASSVSGSVTGELFF | TGTGCCAGCAGCGTCAGCGGGAGCGTCACCGGGGAGCTGTTTTTT
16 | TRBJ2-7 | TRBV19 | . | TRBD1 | CASSIGGTASSYEQYF | TGTGCCAGTAGTATAGGAGGGACAGCAAGCTCCTACGAGCAGTACTTC
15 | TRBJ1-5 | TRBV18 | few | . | CASSPDPGVSQPQHF | TGTGCCAGCTCACCCGACCCAGGGGTAAGTCAGCCCCAGCATTTT
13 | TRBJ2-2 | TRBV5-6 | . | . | CASSPSRAGELFF | TGTGCCAGCAGCCCCTCCAGGGCCGGGGAGCTGTTTTTT
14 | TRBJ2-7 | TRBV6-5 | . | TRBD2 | CASRLAGSSYEQYF | TGTGCCAGCAGATTAGCGGGAAGCTCCTACGAGCAGTACTTC
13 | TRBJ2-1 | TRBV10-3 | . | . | CAISGPTRGEQFF | TGTGCCATCAGTGGGCCGACTAGAGGGGAGCAGTTCTTC
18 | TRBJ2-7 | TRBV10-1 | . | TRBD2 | CASSEPPRVAGGPIEQYF | TGCGCCAGCAGTGAGCCCCCCCGGGTAGCGGGAGGGCCCATCGAGCAGTACTTC
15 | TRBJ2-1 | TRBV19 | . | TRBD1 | CASSIWDRRYNEQFF | TGTGCCAGTAGTATCTGGGACAGACGCTACAATGAGCAGTTCTTC